Listed below are T cell receptor beta chains from one sample, sequenced in a study of blood T cells in healthy people across ages. TCRdb fed the 5' RACE reads into MiXCR, producing one record per CDR3 protein. Here the sample spans more than 650,000 distinct CDR3 sequences, under 30% being singletons. This sample also appeared in a second study, on T cells of mothers and their children.

Sequenced material: blood. The source is a boy aged 10-17 years in good health. The CDR3 runs from the conserved cysteine through the conserved F or W. Fields, in order: clone size, J gene, V gene, D gene, CDR3 DNA, CDR3 protein. The D gene is left open where the match is weak. Not all rows give a size; the values are once, few, many and, for expanded clones, a class.

- TRBJ1-1 TRBV12-3/TRBV12-4 - TGTGCCAGCAGTTTGAACGTGTATGAGGGACGCGCTGAAGCTTTCTTT CASSLNVYEGRAEAFF
few TRBJ2-5 TRBV29-1 - TGCAGCGTAGTTAGGAAAAAAGAGACCCAGTACTTC CSVVRKKETQYF
- TRBJ2-7 TRBV4-3 TRBD2 TGCGCCAGCAGCCTGGCGACTAGCGGTTACGAGCAGTACTTC CASSLATSGYEQYF
- TRBJ2-7 TRBV7-2 - TGTGCCAGCAGTGTCTACTACGAGCAGTACTTC CASSVYYEQYF
- TRBJ1-3 TRBV18 - TGTGCCAGCTCACCACCGGGGAGAGTAAATCCTGGAAACACCATATATTTT CASSPPGRVNPGNTIYF
- TRBJ1-2 TRBV4-3 - TGCGCCAGCAGCCAAGAGTGGGTAACGGAGGGCTACACCTTC CASSQEWVTEGYTF
- TRBJ2-7 TRBV20-1 TRBD1 TGCAGTGCTAGAGGGGACAGGGGGCTCGCGCAGTACTTC CSARGDRGLAQYF
few TRBJ2-5 TRBV3-1 - TGTGCCAGCAGCCAAGATATCCGGCAAGAGACCCAGTACTTC CASSQDIRQETQYF
many TRBJ2-7 TRBV20-1 - TGCAGTGCCCCTAAGGACAACTACGAGCAGTACTTC CSAPKDNYEQYF
- TRBJ1-2 TRBV5-1 - TGCGCCAGCAGCTTGGCGGCGGGCCGACTCTTCTATGGCTACACCTTC CASSLAAGRLFYGYTF
few TRBJ1-2 TRBV6-5 TRBD1 TGTGCCAGCAGCCTACTCGGGGACAGGGTGGGCGGCTACACCTTC CASSLLGDRVGGYTF
- TRBJ1-1 TRBV20-1 - TGCAGTGCTAGGGTCGGCAGCAACACTGAAGCTTTCTTT CSARVGSNTEAFF